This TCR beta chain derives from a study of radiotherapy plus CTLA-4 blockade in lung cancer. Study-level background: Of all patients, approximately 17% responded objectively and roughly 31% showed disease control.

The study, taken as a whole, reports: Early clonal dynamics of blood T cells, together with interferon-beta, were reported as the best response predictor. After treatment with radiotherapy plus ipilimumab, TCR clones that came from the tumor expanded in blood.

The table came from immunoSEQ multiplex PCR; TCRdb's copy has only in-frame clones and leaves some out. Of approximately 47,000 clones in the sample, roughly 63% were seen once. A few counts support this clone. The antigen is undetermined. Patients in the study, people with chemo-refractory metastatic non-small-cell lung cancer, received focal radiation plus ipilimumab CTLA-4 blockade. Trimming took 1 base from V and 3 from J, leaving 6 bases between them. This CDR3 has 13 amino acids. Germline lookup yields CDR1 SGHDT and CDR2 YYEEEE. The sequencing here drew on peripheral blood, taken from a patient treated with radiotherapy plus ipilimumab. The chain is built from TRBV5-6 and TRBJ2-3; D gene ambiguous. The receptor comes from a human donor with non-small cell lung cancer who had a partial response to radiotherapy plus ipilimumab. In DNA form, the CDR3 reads TGTGCCAGCAGCTTGTGGGCTACAGATACGCAGTATTTT. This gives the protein CASSLWATDTQYF.